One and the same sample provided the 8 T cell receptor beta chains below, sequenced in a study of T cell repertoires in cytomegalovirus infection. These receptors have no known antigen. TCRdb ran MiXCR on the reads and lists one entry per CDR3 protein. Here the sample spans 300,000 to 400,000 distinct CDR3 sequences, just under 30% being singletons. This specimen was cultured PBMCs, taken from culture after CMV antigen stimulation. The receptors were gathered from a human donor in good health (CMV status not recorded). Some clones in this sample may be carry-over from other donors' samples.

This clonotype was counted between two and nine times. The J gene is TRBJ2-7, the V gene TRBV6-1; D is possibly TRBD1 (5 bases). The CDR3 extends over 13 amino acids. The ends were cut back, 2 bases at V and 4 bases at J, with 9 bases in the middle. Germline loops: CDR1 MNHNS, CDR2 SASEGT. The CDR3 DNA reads TGTGCCAGCAGTGAACTTAGGGGATACGAGCAGTACTTC. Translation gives CASSELRGYEQYF.

Written as DNA, the CDR3 is TGTGCCAGCAGCTTTACCGATTACGAGCAGTACTTC. It specifies CASSFTDYEQYF. This chain uses TRBV7-2 with TRBJ2-7; D unclear. In germline, CDR1 is SGHTA, CDR2 FQGNSA. The ends were cut back, 3 bases at V and 4 bases at J, with 7 bases in the middle. The CDR3 has 12 amino acids.

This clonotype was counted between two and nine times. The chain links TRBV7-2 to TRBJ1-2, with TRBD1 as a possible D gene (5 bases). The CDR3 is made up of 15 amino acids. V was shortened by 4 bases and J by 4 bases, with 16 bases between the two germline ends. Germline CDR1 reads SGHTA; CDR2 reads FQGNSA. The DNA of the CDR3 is TGTGCCAGCAGCTCGATAGGGGAAAGGGGCTATGGCTACACCTTC. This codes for CASSSIGERGYGYTF. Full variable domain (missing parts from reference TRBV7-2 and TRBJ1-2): GAGVSQSPSNKVTEKGKDVELRCDPISGHTALYWYRQSLGQGLEFLIYFQGNSAPDKSGLPSDRFSAERTGGSVSTLTIQRTQQEDSAVYLCASSSIGERGYGYTFGSGTRLTVV.

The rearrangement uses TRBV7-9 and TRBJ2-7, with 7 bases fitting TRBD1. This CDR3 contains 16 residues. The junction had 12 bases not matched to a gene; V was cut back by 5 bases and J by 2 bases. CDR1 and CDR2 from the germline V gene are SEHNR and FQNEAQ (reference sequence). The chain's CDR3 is CASSLVTGVLPYEQYF. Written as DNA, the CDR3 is TGTGCCAGCAGCCTAGTAACAGGGGTATTGCCCTACGAGCAGTACTTC.

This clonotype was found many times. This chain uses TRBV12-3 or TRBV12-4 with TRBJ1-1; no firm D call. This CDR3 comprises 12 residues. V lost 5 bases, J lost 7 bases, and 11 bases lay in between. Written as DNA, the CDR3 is TGTGCCAGCAGTCCCCTGGGAGGTGAAGCTTTCTTT. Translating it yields CASSPLGGEAFF.

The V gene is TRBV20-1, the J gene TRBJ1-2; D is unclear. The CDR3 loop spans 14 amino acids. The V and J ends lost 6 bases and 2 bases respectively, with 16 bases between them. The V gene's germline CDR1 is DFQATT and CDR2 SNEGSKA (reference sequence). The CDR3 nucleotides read TGCAGTGCCTCCCCCGGGGTAATGAACTATGGCTACACCTTC. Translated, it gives CSASPGVMNYGYTF.

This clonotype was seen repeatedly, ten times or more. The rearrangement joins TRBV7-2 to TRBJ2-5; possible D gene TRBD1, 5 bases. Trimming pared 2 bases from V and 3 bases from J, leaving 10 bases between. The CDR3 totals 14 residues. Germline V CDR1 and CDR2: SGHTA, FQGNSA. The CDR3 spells CASSLLWGEETQYF. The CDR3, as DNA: TGTGCCAGCAGCTTATTGTGGGGCGAAGAGACCCAGTACTTC. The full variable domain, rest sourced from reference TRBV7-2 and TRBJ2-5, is GAGVSQSPSNKVTEKGKDVELRCDPISGHTALYWYRQSLGQGLEFLIYFQGNSAPDKSGLPSDRFSAERTGGSVSTLTIQRTQQEDSAVYLCASSLLWGEETQYFGPGTRLLVL.

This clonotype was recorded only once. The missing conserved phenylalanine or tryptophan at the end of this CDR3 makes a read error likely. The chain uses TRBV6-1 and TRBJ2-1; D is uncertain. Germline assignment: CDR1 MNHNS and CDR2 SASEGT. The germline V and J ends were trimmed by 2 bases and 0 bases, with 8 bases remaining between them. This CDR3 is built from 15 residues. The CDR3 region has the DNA TGTGCCAGCAGTGAAAGTCTACCCTCCTACAATGAGCAGTTCCTC. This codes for CASSESLPSYNEQFL.